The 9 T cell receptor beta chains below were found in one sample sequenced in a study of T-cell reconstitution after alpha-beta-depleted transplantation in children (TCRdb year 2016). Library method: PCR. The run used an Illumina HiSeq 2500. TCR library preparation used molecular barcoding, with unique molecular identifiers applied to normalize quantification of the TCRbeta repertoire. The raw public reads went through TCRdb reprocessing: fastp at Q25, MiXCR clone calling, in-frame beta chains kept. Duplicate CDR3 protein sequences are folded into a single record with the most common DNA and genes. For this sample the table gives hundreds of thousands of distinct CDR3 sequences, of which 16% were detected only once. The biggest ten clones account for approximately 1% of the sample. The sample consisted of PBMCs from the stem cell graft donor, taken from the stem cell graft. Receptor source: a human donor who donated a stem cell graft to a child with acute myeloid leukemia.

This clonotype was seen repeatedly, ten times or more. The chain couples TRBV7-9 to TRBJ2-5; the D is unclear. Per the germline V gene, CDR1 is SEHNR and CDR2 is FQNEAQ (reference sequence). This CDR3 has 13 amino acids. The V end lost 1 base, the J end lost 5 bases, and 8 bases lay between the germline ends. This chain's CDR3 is CASSLVSRETQYF. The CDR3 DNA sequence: TGTGCCAGCAGCTTAGTTAGTCGCGAGACCCAGTACTTC.

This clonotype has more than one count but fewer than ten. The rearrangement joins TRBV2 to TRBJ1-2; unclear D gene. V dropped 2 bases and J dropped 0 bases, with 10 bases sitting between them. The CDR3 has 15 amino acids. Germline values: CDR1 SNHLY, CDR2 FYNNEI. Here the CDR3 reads CASSETGIANYGYTF. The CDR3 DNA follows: TGTGCCAGCAGTGAAACGGGCATAGCTAACTATGGCTACACCTTC.

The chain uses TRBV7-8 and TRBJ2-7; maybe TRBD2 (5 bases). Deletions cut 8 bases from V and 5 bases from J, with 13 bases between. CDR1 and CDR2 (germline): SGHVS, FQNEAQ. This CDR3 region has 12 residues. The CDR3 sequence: CASGGPQDEQYF. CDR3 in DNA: TGTGCCAGCGGAGGTCCTCAGGACGAGCAGTACTTC.

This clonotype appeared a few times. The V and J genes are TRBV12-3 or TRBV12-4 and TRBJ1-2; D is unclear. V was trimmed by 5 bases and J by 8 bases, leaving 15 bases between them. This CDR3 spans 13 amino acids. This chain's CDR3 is CASSPPGLEGYTF. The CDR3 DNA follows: TGTGCCAGCAGTCCCCCGGGTCTGGAGGGCTACACCTTC.

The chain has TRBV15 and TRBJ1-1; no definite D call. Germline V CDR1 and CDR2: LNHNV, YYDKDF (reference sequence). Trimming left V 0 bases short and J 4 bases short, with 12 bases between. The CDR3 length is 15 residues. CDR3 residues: CATSRDHKGGTEAFF. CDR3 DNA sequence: TGTGCCACCAGCAGAGATCATAAGGGTGGCACTGAAGCTTTCTTT.

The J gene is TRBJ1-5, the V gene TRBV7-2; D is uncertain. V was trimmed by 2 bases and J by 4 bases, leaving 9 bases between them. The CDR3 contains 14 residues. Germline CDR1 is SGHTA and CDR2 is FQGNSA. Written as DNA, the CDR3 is TGTGCCAGCAGCTTACGCCTCACTAATCAGCCCCAGCATTTT. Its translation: CASSLRLTNQPQHF.

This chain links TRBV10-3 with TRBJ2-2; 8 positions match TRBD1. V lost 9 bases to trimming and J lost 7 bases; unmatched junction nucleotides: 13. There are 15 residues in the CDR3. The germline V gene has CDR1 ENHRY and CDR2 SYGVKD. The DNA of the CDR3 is TGTGCCATTACGATCGACAGGGGTGGTGGCGGGGAGCTGTTTTTT. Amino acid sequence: CAITIDRGGGGELFF.

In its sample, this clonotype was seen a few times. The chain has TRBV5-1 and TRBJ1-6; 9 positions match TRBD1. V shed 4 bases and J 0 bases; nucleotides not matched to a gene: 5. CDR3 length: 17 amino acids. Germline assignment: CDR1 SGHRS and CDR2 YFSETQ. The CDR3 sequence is CASSADRGSSYNSPLHF. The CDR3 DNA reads TGCGCCAGCAGCGCGGACAGGGGAAGCTCCTATAATTCACCCCTCCACTTT.

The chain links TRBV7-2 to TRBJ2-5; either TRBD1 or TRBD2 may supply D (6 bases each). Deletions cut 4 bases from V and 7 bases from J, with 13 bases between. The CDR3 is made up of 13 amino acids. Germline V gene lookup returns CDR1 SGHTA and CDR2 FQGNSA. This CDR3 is CASSSEGGGTQYF. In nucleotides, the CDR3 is TGTGCCAGCAGCTCCGAGGGGGGAGGGACCCAGTACTTC.